The 6 T cell receptor beta chains presented below share a single source sample, sequenced in a study of identical twins. In TCRdb, the 5' RACE reads were re-called with MiXCR into one record per CDR3 protein. The repertoire holds approximately 700,000 distinct CDR3 sequences, with 15% to 20% as singletons. The sample also formed part of further work on T cells expressing NK-cell markers.

Sequenced input: PBMCs. These receptors originate from a woman aged 18 to 35 in good health.

This clonotype was counted between two and nine times. The rearrangement links TRBV6-6 to TRBJ1-5; D might be TRBD1 (5 bases). The CDR3 sequence is 13 residues long. The germline V gene encodes CDR1 MNHNY and CDR2 SVGAGI (reference sequence). Trimming cost V 5 bases and J 3 bases, with 8 bases left between them. CDR3 sequence: CASSRDLNQPQHF. The CDR3 DNA reads as TGTGCCAGCAGTCGGGACCTCAATCAGCCCCAGCATTTT.

The rearrangement links TRBV7-8 to TRBJ2-1; 12 bases agree with TRBD2. Per the germline V gene, CDR1 is SGHVS and CDR2 is FQNEAQ. The CDR3 consists of 16 residues. V lost 5 bases to trimming and J lost 4 bases; unmatched junction nucleotides: 6. In DNA form, the CDR3 reads TGTGCCAGCAGCCCCGAACTAGCGGGGGGATACAATGAGCAGTTCTTC. This translates into CASSPELAGGYNEQFF.

This clonotype was recorded a few times. J is TRBJ2-1 and V is TRBV12-3 or TRBV12-4, with 11 positions matching TRBD2. The CDR3 runs to 17 residues. The V and J ends lost 4 bases and 3 bases, in that order; junction bases with no gene match: 8. CDR3 nucleotides: TGTGCCAGCAGTTCGCGAAGCGGGACTAGCGGCTACAATGAGCAGTTCTTC. Amino acids: CASSSRSGTSGYNEQFF.

The chain joins TRBV7-9 to TRBJ2-3; D ambiguous. V was shortened by 7 bases and J by 9 bases, with 11 bases between the two germline ends. Per germline, CDR1 SEHNR and CDR2 FQNEAQ (reference sequence). The CDR3 contains 11 residues. The CDR3 sequence is CASTYSETQYF. CDR3 nucleotides: TGTGCCAGCACTTACTCGGAGACGCAGTATTTT.

This clonotype was seen a few times. It may be a read error: a sequence one base away is much more abundant. This chain joins TRBV6-5 and TRBJ2-1; 8 nucleotides line up with TRBD1. Germline V gene data show CDR1 as MNHEY and CDR2 as SVGAGI. The J segment lost 6 bases and the V segment lost 2 bases, leaving 0 bases of the junction unmatched. The CDR3 sequence is 13 residues long. The CDR3 loop is CASSYTGGNEQFF. In DNA form, the CDR3 reads TGTGCCAGCAGTTACACAGGGGGCAATGAGCAGTTCTTC.

The chain links TRBV5-6 to TRBJ2-1; D gene uncertain. Trimming left V 0 bases short and J 0 bases short, with 10 bases between. Germline values: CDR1 SGHDT, CDR2 YYEEEE. The CDR3 covers 16 residues. The CDR3 loop reads CASSLAGVPSYNEQFF. CDR3 bases: TGTGCCAGCAGCTTGGCTGGGGTTCCCTCCTACAATGAGCAGTTCTTC.